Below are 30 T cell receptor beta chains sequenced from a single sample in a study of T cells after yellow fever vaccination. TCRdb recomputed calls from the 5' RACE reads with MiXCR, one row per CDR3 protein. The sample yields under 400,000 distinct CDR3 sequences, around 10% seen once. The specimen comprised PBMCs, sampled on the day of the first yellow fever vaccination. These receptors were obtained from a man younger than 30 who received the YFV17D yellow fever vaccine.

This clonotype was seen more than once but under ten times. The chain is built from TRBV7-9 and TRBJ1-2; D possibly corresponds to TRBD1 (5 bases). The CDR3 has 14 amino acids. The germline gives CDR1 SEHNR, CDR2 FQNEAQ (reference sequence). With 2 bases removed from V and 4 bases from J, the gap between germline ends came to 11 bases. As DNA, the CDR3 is TGTGCCAGCAGCTTAACCGCCGGGGCCTATGGCTACACCTTC. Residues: CASSLTAGAYGYTF.

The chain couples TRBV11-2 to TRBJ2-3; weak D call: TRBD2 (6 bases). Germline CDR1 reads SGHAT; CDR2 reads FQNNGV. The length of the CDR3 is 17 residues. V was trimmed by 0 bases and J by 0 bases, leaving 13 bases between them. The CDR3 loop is CASSLEGGFSSTDTQYF. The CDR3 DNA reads TGTGCCAGCAGCTTAGAGGGGGGATTTTCTAGCACAGATACGCAGTATTTT.

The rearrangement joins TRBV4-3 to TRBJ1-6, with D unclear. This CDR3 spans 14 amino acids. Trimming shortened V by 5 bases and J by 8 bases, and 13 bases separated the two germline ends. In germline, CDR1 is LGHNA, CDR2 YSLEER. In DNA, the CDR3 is TGCGCCAGCAGCTCATCGGTCCGGGATTCACCCCTCCACTTT. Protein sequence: CASSSSVRDSPLHF.

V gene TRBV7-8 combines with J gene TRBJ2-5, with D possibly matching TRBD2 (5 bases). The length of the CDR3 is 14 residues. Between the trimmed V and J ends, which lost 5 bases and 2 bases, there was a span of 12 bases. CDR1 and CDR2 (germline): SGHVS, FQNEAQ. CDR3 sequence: CASSALGEQETQYF. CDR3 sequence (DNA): TGTGCCAGCAGCGCGCTCGGGGAACAAGAGACCCAGTACTTC.

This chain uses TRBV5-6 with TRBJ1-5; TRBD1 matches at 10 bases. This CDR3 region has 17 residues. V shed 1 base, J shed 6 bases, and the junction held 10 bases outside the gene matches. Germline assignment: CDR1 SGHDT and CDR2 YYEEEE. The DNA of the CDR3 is TGTGCCAGCAGCTTGCTATCCGGGACAGGGGACGGTCAGCCCCAGCATTTT. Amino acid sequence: CASSLLSGTGDGQPQHF.

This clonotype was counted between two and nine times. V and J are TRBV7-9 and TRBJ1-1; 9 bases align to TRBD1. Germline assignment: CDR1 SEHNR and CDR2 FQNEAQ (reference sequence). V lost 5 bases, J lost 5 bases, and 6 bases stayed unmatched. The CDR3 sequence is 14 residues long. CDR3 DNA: TGTGCCAGCAGCGCGGACAGGGGAGGGACTGAAGCTTTCTTT. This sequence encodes CASSADRGGTEAFF.

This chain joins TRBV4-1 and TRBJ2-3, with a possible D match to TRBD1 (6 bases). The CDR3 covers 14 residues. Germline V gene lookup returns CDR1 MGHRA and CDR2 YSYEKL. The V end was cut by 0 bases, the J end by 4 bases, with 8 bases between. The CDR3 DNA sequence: TGCGCCAGCAGCCAAGAGGGGGCGCCAGATACGCAGTATTTT. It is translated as CASSQEGAPDTQYF.

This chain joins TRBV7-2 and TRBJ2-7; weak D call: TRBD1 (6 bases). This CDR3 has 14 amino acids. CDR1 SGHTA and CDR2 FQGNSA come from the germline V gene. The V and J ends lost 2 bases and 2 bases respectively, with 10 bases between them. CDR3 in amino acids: CASSLPGHPYEQYF. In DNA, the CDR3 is TGTGCCAGCAGCTTACCGGGACACCCCTACGAGCAGTACTTC.

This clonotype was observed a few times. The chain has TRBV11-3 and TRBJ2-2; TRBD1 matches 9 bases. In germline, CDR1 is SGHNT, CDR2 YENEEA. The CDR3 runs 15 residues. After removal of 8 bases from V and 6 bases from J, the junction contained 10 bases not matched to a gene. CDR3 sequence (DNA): TGTGCCAGCGGACCGGGACAGGGTCAGGCCGGGGAGCTGTTTTTT. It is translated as CASGPGQGQAGELFF.

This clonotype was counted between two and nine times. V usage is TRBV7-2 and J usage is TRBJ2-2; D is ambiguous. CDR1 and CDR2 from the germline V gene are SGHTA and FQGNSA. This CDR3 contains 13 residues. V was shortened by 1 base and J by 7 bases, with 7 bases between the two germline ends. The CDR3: CASSLDYLGELFF. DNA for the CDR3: TGTGCCAGCAGCTTAGATTACCTCGGGGAGCTGTTTTTT.

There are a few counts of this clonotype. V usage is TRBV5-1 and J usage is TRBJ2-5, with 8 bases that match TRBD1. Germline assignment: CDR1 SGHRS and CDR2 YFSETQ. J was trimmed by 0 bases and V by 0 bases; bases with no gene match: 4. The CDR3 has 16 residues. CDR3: CASSLGGDRYQETQYF. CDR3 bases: TGCGCCAGCAGCTTGGGCGGGGACAGGTACCAAGAGACCCAGTACTTC.

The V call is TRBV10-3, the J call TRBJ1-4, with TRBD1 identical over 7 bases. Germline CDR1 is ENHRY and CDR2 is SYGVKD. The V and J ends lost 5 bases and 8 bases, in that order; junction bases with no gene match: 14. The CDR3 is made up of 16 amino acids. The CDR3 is CAISPESGTVGEKLFF. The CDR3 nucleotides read TGTGCCATCAGTCCAGAATCCGGGACAGTGGGGGAAAAACTGTTTTTT.

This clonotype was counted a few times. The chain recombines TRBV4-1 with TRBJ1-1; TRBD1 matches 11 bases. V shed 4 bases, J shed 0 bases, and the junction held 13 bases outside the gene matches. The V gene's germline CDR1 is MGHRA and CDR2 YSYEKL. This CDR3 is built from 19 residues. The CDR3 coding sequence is TGCGCCAGCAGCCCGACTGCTCCGGGACAGGGGGGGATGAACACTGAAGCTTTCTTT. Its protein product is CASSPTAPGQGGMNTEAFF.

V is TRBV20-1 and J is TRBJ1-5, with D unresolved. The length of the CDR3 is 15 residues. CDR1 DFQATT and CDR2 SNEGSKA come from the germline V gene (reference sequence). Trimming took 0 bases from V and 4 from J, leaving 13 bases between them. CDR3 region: CSARDRLTENQPQHF. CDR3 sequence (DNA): TGCAGTGCTAGAGATCGGTTGACGGAGAATCAGCCCCAGCATTTT.

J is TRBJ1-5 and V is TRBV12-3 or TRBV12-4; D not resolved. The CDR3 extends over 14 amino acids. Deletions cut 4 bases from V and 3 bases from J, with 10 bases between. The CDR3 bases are TGTGCCAGCAGTTCAGAAAATACCAATCAGCCCCAGCATTTT. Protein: CASSSENTNQPQHF.

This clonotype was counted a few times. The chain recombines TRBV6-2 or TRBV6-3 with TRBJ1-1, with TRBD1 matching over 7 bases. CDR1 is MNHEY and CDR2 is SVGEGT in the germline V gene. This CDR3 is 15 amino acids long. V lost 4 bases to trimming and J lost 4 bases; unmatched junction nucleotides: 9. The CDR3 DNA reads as TGTGCCAGCAGTTCTCGACAGGGCTGGGGCACTGAAGCTTTCTTT. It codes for CASSSRQGWGTEAFF.

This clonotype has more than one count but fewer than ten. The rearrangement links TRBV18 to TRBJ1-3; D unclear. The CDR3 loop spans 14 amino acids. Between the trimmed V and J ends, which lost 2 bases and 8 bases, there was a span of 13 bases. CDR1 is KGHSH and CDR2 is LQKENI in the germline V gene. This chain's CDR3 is CASSPVVGVHTIYF. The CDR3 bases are TGTGCCAGCTCACCAGTCGTGGGTGTGCACACCATATATTTT.

CDR3 nucleotide sequence: TGCGCCAGCAGCCAATCCACGAACACCGGGGAGCTGTTTTTT. Translation gives CASSQSTNTGELFF. The rearrangement links TRBV4-3 to TRBJ2-2, with D hard to call. Looked up from germline, CDR1 is LGHNA and CDR2 is YSLEER. The CDR3 is 14 residues long. V lost 2 bases to trimming and J lost 0 bases, with 4 bases between them.

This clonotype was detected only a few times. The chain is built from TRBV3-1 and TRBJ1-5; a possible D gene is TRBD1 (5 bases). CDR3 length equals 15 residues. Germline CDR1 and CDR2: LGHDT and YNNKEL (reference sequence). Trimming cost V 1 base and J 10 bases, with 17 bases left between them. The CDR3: CASSQGIGHPLPQHF. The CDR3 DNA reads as TGTGCCAGCAGCCAAGGAATCGGACACCCGTTACCCCAGCATTTT.

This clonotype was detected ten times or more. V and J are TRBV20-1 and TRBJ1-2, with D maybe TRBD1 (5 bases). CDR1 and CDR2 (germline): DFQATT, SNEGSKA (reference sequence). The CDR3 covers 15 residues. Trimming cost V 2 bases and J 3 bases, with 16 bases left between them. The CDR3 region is CSARKLEVGDYGYTF. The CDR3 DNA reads TGCAGTGCTAGAAAATTGGAGGTGGGGGACTATGGCTACACCTTC.

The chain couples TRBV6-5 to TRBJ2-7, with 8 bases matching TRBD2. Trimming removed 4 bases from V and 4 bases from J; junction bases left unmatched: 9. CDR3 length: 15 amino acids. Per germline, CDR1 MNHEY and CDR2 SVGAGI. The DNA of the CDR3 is TGTGCCAGCAGTTCCCCTCGGGGGGGTGAATACGAGCAGTACTTC. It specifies CASSSPRGGEYEQYF.

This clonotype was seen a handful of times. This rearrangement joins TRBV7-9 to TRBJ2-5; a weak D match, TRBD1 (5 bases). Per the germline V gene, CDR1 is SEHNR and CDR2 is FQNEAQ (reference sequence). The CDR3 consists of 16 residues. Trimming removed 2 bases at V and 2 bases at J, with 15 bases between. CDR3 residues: CASSLPPGLGQETQYF. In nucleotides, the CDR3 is TGTGCCAGCAGCTTACCTCCAGGGCTTGGGCAAGAGACCCAGTACTTC.

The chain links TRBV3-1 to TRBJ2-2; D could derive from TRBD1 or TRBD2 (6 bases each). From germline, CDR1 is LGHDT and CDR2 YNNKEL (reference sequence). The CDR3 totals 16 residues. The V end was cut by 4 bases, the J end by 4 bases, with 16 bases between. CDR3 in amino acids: CASSPPWGAATGELFF. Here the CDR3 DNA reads TGTGCCAGCAGCCCCCCGTGGGGGGCGGCCACCGGGGAGCTGTTTTTT.

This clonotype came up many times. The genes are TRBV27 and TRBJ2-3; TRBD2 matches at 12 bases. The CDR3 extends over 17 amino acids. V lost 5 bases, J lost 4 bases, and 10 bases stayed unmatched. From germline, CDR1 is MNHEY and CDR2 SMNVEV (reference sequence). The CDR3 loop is CASSQLAGGRGPDTQYF. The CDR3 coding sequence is TGTGCCAGCAGTCAACTAGCGGGGGGTCGGGGTCCAGATACGCAGTATTTT.

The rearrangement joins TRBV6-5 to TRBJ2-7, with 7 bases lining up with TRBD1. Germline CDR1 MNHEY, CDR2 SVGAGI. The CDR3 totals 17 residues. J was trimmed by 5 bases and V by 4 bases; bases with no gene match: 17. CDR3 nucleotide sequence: TGTGCCAGCAGTTCCCCCTTACAGGGGATCGGCTACCACGAGCAGTACTTC. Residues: CASSSPLQGIGYHEQYF.

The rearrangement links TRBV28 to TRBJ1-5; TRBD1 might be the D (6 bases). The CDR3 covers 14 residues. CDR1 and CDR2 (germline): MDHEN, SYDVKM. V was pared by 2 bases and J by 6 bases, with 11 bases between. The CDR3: CASSLSQGSQPQHF. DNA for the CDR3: TGTGCCAGCAGTTTAAGCCAGGGGAGTCAGCCCCAGCATTTT.

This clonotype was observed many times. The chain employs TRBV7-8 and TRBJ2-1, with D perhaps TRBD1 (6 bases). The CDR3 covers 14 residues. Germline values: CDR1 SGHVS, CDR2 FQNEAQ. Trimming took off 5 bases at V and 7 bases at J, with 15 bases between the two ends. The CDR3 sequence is CASSPWTVGNEQFF. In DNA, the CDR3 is TGTGCCAGCAGCCCATGGACAGTAGGGAATGAGCAGTTCTTC.

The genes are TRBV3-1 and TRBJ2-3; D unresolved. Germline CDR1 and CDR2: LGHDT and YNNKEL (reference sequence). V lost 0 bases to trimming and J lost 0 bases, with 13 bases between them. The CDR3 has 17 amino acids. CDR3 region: CASSQDWSTHSTDTQYF. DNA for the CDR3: TGTGCCAGCAGCCAAGATTGGTCGACCCATAGCACAGATACGCAGTATTTT.

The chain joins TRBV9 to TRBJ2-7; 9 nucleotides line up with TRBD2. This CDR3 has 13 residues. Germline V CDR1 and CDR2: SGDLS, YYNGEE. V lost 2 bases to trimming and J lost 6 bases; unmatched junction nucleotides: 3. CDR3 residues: CASSVGAGGEQYV. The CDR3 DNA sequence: TGTGCCAGCAGCGTCGGAGCGGGGGGCGAGCAGTACGTC.

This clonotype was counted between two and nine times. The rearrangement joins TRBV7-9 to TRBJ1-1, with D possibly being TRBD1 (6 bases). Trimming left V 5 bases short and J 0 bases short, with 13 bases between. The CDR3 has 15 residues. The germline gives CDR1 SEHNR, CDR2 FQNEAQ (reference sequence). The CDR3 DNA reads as TGTGCCAGCAGCCTTATGGGGGGGCTGAACACTGAAGCTTTCTTT. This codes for CASSLMGGLNTEAFF.